The 15 T cell receptor beta chains given below trace back to one sample, sequenced in a study of blood T cell repertoires in COVID-19. Sequencing was performed with immunoSEQ multiplex PCR; in TCRdb, only in-frame clones are kept and a portion is missing. Of roughly 260,000 clones listed, approximately 83% are singletons. The sample taken for sequencing was PBMCs or T cells enriched from blood (not recorded which). The source of these receptors is a woman aged 50 to 60 who had recovered from COVID-19.

This chain links TRBV24-1 with TRBJ2-2; 12 bases align to TRBD1. After removal of 4 bases from V and 7 bases from J, the junction contained 6 bases not matched to a gene. The CDR3 covers 16 residues. Germline V gives CDR1 KGHDR, CDR2 SFDVKD. The CDR3 region is CATSERGTGGFGELFF. In nucleotides, the CDR3 is TGTGCCACCAGTGAGAGGGGGACAGGGGGCTTCGGGGAGCTGTTTTTT.

This chain uses TRBV7-9 with TRBJ2-7; 11 bases are shared with TRBD1. Trimming took 5 bases from V and 6 from J; bases not matched to a gene: 12. Per the germline V gene, CDR1 is SEHNR and CDR2 is FQNEAQ (reference sequence). This CDR3 contains 16 residues. The DNA of the CDR3 is TGTGCCAGCAGCCCAACCCTCGGACAGGGGGCCCTCGAGCAGTACTTC. Amino acids: CASSPTLGQGALEQYF.

V and J are TRBV2 and TRBJ2-7, with D possibly matching TRBD2 (5 bases). Germline V lookup: CDR1 SNHLY, CDR2 FYNNEI. Trimming pared 2 bases from V and 7 bases from J, leaving 12 bases between. The CDR3 contains 13 residues. The CDR3 coding sequence is TGTGCCAGCAGTGAAAACCTAGCCCGGGAGCAGTACTTC. Translated: CASSENLAREQYF.

V usage is TRBV27 and J usage is TRBJ1-2, with D tentatively TRBD1 (5 bases). In germline, CDR1 is MNHEY, CDR2 SMNVEV (reference sequence). V lost 6 bases to trimming and J lost 8 bases, with 19 bases between them. The CDR3 length is 14 residues. CDR3: CASRSIGGFDGYTF. CDR3 coding DNA: TGTGCCAGCAGGTCAATTGGGGGGTTCGACGGCTACACCTTC.

The chain uses TRBV5-4 and TRBJ1-5, with D unclear. Germline V gives CDR1 SGHNT, CDR2 YYREEE (reference sequence). The CDR3 has 16 residues. The germline V and J ends were trimmed by 4 bases and 0 bases, with 14 bases remaining between them. The CDR3 DNA sequence: TGTGCCAGCAGCAGCGGTGGTCCGGATAGCAATCAGCCCCAGCATTTT. Encoded protein: CASSSGGPDSNQPQHF.

The chain couples TRBV5-5 to TRBJ1-1, with D perhaps matching TRBD1 (6 bases). CDR1 and CDR2 (germline): SGHKS, YYEKEE (reference sequence). The V end lost 3 bases, the J end lost 5 bases, and 23 bases lay between the germline ends. CDR3 length equals 17 residues. The CDR3, as DNA: TGTGCCAGCAGCTGGAGGACAGCGAGAATTGTGGGGACTGAAGCTTTCTTT. It translates to CASSWRTARIVGTEAFF.

The V and J genes are TRBV28 and TRBJ2-7, with a possible D match to TRBD1 (6 bases). From germline, CDR1 is MDHEN and CDR2 SYDVKM. The CDR3 runs to 15 residues. The V gene lost 6 bases and the J gene lost 2 bases, with 17 bases spanning the gap. The chain's CDR3 is CASSLPDSFPYEQYF. The DNA of the CDR3 is TGTGCCAGCAGCCTCCCGGACAGTTTTCCCTACGAGCAGTACTTC. The whole variable domain, remainder taken from reference TRBV28 and TRBJ2-7, is DVKVTQSSRYLVKRTGEKVFLECVQDMDHENMFWYRQDPGLGLRLIYFSYDVKMKEKGDIPEGYSVSREKKERFSLILESASTNQTSMYLCASSLPDSFPYEQYFGPGTRLTVT.

V is TRBV25-1 and J is TRBJ2-2, with TRBD1 matching over 9 bases. There are 18 residues in the CDR3. The germline CDR1 and CDR2 sequences are MGHDK and SYGVNS. Trimming cost V 0 bases and J 10 bases; bases outside gene matches: 15. CDR3 nucleotide sequence: TGTGCCAGCAGTGAATACCCCGGGACAGGGATGAATCGTGCGGAGCTGTTTTTT. It yields the protein CASSEYPGTGMNRAELFF.

The gene calls are TRBV6-5 and TRBJ2-7, with 8 bases fitting TRBD1. Trimming removed 6 bases from V and 5 bases from J; junction bases left unmatched: 9. This CDR3 region has 14 residues. CDR1 MNHEY and CDR2 SVGAGI come from the germline V gene. The CDR3 bases are TGTGCCAGCAGGGCAGGGGGCTCGGTAAACGAGCAGTACTTC. Its protein is CASRAGGSVNEQYF.

The count of this clone is one. CDR3 residues: CASSHLGQAGTEAFF. For the CDR3, the DNA is TGTGCCAGCAGCCATCTAGGACAGGCGGGCACTGAAGCTTTCTTT. The chain links TRBV3-1 (or the pseudogene TRBV3-2) to TRBJ1-1; TRBD1 matches 7 bases. Losses at the gene ends were 3 bases for V and 4 bases for J; bases not matched to a gene: 8. The CDR3 covers 15 residues. Germline lookup yields CDR1 LGHDT and CDR2 YNNKEL (reference sequence).

The V gene is TRBV28, the J gene TRBJ2-7; 10 bases line up with TRBD2. The CDR3 spans 16 residues. CDR1 MDHEN and CDR2 SYDVKM come from the germline V gene. V lost 2 bases, J lost 0 bases, and 4 bases stayed unmatched. The CDR3 here is CASSLPTSGNSYEQYF. CDR3 coding DNA: TGTGCCAGCAGTTTACCCACTAGCGGGAACTCCTACGAGCAGTACTTC.

This sequence joins TRBV28 and TRBJ2-3, with 10 bases lining up with TRBD2. With V trimmed by 5 bases and J by 4 bases, 6 bases remained unmatched. This CDR3 spans 15 amino acids. Germline assignment: CDR1 MDHEN and CDR2 SYDVKM. CDR3 DNA: TGTGCCAGCAGTCCTAGCGGGAGTAGCGCAGATACGCAGTATTTT. Its translation: CASSPSGSSADTQYF.

The V call is TRBV7-6, the J call TRBJ2-3; D possibly corresponds to TRBD2 (5 bases). CDR1 is SGHVS and CDR2 is FNYEAQ in the germline V gene. The CDR3 covers 14 residues. Trimming shortened V by 0 bases and J by 5 bases, and 9 bases separated the two germline ends. DNA for the CDR3: TGTGCCAGCAGCTTAGCGGGAGTAGTAGATACGCAGTATTTT. Its protein product is CASSLAGVVDTQYF.

The chain links TRBV12-3 or TRBV12-4 to TRBJ2-5; a weak D match, TRBD1 (6 bases). This CDR3 contains 13 residues. The ends were cut back, 4 bases at V and 2 bases at J, with 8 bases in the middle. The CDR3, as DNA: TGTGCCAGCAGTTCTAGGGGGCAAGAGACCCAGTACTTC. It translates to CASSSRGQETQYF.

The J gene is TRBJ2-7, the V gene TRBV6-5; TRBD2 aligns across 12 bases. This CDR3 contains 15 residues. With 3 bases clipped from V and 2 bases from J, the junction kept 2 bases outside the gene matches. The V gene's germline CDR1 is MNHEY and CDR2 SVGAGI. CDR3 bases: TGTGCCAGCAGTTATGGACTAGCGGGAACCTACGAGCAGTACTTC. This translates into CASSYGLAGTYEQYF.